The 9 T cell receptor beta chains presented below share a single source sample, sequenced in a study of T cell repertoires in cytomegalovirus infection. TCRdb passed the reads through MiXCR, listing each CDR3 protein once. The data show under 30,000 distinct CDR3 sequences, about 22% seen once. The antigens these receptors bind are not known. Material: CD8+ T cells from cultured PBMCs, obtained from culture after CMV antigen stimulation. The receptors originated from a human donor in good health (CMV status not recorded). Some clones in this sample may be carry-over from other donors' samples.

This clonotype showed up just a few times. The chain uses TRBV6-5 and TRBJ2-7; 9 bases agree with TRBD1. The CDR3 runs 14 residues. V shed 0 bases and J 7 bases; nucleotides not matched to a gene: 4. Germline CDR1 and CDR2: MNHEY and SVGAGI. Written as DNA, the CDR3 is TGTGCCAGCAGTTACTCACAGGGGGCGCGGGAGCAGTACTTC. Translated, it gives CASSYSQGAREQYF.

V is TRBV6-2 or TRBV6-3 and J is TRBJ2-5; the D gene is possibly TRBD1 (6 bases). Germline V CDR1 and CDR2: MNHEY, SVGEGT. The ends were cut back, 4 bases at V and 5 bases at J, with 20 bases in the middle. The CDR3 is 16 residues long. The CDR3 region is CASSSPATQGSETQYF. The CDR3 nucleotides are TGTGCCAGCAGTTCCCCAGCGACCCAGGGGTCGGAGACCCAGTACTTC.

This clonotype was recorded a few times. The chain is built from TRBV12-5 and TRBJ1-5; tentative D call: TRBD1 (6 bases). Deletions cut 6 bases from V and 1 base from J, with 10 bases between. Germline CDR1 is LGHNT and CDR2 is FRNRAP. This CDR3 is 14 amino acids long. CDR3 sequence: CASGQDRSNQPQHF. The CDR3 bases are TGTGCTAGTGGCCAAGACAGGAGCAATCAGCCCCAGCATTTT.

This clonotype was detected a few times. The chain employs TRBV20-1 and TRBJ2-5, with D possibly being TRBD1 (5 bases). There are 16 residues in the CDR3. The germline V and J ends were trimmed by 0 bases and 5 bases, with 19 bases remaining between them. The germline V gene has CDR1 DFQATT and CDR2 SNEGSKA (reference sequence). The CDR3 loop reads CSARDPTRTILETQYF. The CDR3 DNA sequence: TGCAGTGCTAGAGATCCTACCCGGACAATCTTGGAGACCCAGTACTTC.

This clonotype turned up a few times. V gene TRBV6-2 or TRBV6-3 combines with J gene TRBJ2-7; D could derive from TRBD1 or TRBD2 (6 bases each). V lost 7 bases and J 4 bases, leaving 20 bases between the germline ends. Germline lookup yields CDR1 MNHEY and CDR2 SVGEGT. The CDR3 is 15 residues long. This chain's CDR3 is CASNQDGGNWYEQYF. Here the CDR3 DNA reads TGTGCCAGCAACCAGGACGGGGGCAACTGGTACGAGCAGTACTTC.

This clonotype was counted many times. The CDR3 coding sequence is TGTGCCAGCAGCTTAGAGACAGGGCAGTTCTTC. Its protein product is CASSLETGQFF. The chain employs TRBV7-9 and TRBJ2-1; D is possibly TRBD1 (6 bases). Between the trimmed V and J ends, which lost 1 base and 12 bases, there was a span of 7 bases. This CDR3 comprises 11 residues. Germline CDR1 SEHNR, CDR2 FQNEAQ (reference sequence).

The V call is TRBV6-8, the J call TRBJ1-1, with no clear D. Trimming removed 5 bases at V and 6 bases at J, with 19 bases between. The CDR3 covers 15 residues. In germline, CDR1 is MNHGY, CDR2 SAAAGT. The CDR3 here is CASSTDRASAPEAFF. The CDR3 region has the DNA TGTGCCAGCAGTACCGACCGGGCCTCGGCTCCTGAAGCTTTCTTT.

This clonotype has ten or more counts. The chain combines TRBV7-8 with TRBJ2-2, with D unresolved. There are 13 residues in the CDR3. Germline V gene lookup returns CDR1 SGHVS and CDR2 FQNEAQ. V gave up 4 bases and J gave up 3 bases, with 6 bases separating them. The CDR3 region is CASSSSDTGELFF. For the CDR3, the DNA is TGTGCCAGCAGCTCCAGCGACACCGGGGAGCTGTTTTTT.

J is TRBJ2-7 and V is TRBV6-6, with 10 nucleotides matching TRBD1. Germline lookup yields CDR1 MNHNY and CDR2 SVGAGI (reference sequence). The junction had 1 base not matched to a gene; V was cut back by 0 bases and J by 2 bases. The CDR3 is made up of 15 amino acids. In DNA form, the CDR3 reads TGTGCCAGCAGTTACTCGACAGGGGGCCCCTACGAGCAGTACTTC. Its translation: CASSYSTGGPYEQYF.